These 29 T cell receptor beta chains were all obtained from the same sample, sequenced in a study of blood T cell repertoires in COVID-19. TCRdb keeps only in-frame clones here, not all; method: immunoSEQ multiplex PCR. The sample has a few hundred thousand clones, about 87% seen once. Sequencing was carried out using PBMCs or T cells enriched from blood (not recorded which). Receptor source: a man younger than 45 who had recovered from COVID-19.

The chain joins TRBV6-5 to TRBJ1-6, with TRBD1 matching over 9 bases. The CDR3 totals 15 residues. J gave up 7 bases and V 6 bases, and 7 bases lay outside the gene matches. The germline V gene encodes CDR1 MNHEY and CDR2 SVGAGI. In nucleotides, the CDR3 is TGTGCCAGCAGACGGGACAGGGAGGGGAATTCACCCCTCCACTTT. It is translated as CASRRDREGNSPLHF.

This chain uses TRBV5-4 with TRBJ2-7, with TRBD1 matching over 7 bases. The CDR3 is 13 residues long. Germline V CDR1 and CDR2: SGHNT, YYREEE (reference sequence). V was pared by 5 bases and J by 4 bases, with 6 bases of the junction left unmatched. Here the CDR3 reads CASSDREIYEQYF. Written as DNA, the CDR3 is TGTGCCAGCAGTGACAGGGAAATATACGAGCAGTACTTC.

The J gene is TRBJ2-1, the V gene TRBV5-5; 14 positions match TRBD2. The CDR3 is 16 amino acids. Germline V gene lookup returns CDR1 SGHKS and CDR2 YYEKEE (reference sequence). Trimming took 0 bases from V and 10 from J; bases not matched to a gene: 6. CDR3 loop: CASSLGTSGGPIEQFF. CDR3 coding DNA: TGTGCCAGCAGCTTGGGGACTAGCGGGGGGCCTATCGAGCAGTTCTTC.

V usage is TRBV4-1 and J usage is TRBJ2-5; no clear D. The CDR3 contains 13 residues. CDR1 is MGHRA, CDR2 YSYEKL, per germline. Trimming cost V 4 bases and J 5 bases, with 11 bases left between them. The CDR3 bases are TGCGCCAGCAGCCGCCTCGTACGGGAGACCCAGTACTTC. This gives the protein CASSRLVRETQYF.

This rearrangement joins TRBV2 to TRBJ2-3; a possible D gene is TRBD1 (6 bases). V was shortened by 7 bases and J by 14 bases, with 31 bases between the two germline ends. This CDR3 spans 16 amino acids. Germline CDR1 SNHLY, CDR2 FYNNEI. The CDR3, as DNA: TGTGCCAGCATTGAGTTTGTAATCCATAGCAGGGGCCGATCGTATTTT. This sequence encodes CASIEFVIHSRGRSYF. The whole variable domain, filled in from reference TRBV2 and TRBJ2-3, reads EPEVTQTPSHQVTQMGQEVILRCVPISNHLYFYWYRQILGQKVEFLVSFYNNEISEKSEIFDDQFSVERPDGSNFTLKIRSTKLEDSAMYFCASIEFVIHSRGRSYFGPGTRLTVL.

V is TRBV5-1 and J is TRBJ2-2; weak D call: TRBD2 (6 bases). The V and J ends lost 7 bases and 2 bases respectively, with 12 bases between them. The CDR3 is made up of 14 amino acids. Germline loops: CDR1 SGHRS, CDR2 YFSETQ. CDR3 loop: CASGGTPNTGELFF. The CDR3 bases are TGCGCCAGCGGAGGGACTCCCAACACCGGGGAGCTGTTTTTT.

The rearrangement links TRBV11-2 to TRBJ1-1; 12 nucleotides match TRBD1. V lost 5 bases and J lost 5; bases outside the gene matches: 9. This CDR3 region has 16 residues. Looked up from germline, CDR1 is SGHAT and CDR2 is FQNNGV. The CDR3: CASSPRPGQGATEAFF. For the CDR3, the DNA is TGTGCCAGCAGCCCCCGCCCGGGACAGGGGGCAACTGAAGCTTTCTTT.

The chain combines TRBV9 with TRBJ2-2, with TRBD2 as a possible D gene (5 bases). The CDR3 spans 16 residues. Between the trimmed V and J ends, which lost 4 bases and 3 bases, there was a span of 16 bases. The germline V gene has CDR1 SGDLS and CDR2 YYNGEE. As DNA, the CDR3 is TGTGCCAGCAGCCCAAGTCCAGGACTGTACACCGGGGAGCTGTTTTTT. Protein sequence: CASSPSPGLYTGELFF.

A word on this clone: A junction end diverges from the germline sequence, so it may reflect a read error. CDR3 nucleotides: TGTGCCAGCTCACCCATACCCCGGACAGACAGTGAGATCTTC. This gives the protein CASSPIPRTDSEIF. The V gene is TRBV18, the J gene TRBJ2-1; tentatively, D is TRBD1 (6 bases). This CDR3 is 14 amino acids long. Germline loops: CDR1 KGHSH, CDR2 LQKENI.

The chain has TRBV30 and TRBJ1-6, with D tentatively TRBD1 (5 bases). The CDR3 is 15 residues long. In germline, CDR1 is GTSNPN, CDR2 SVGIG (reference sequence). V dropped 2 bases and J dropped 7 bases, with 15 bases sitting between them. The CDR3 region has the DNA TGTGCCTGGAGTCTTCTCGGGGGTGTGAATTCACCCCTCCACTTT. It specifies CAWSLLGGVNSPLHF.

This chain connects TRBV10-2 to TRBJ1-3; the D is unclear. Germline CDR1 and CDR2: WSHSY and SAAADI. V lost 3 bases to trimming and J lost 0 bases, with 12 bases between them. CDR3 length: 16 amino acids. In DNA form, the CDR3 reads TGCGCCAGCAGTGATAGCTTTTTGAGCTCTGGAAACACCATATATTTT. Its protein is CASSDSFLSSGNTIYF.

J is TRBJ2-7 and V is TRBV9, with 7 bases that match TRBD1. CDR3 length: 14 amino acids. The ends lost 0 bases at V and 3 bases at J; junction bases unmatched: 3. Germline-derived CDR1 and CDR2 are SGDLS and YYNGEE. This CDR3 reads CASSVETGNYEQYF. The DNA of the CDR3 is TGTGCCAGCAGCGTAGAGACAGGGAACTACGAGCAGTACTTC.

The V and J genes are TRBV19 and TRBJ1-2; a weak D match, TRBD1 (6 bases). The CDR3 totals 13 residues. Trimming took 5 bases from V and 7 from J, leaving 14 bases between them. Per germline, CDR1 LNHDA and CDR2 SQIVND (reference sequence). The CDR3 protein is CASSPQGVGGYTF. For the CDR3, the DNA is TGTGCCAGTAGTCCACAGGGTGTTGGTGGCTACACCTTC.

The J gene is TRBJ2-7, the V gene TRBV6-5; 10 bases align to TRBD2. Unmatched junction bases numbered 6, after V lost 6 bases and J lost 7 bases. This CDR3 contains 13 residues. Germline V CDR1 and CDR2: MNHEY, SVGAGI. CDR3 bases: TGTGCCAGCAGGCCAGCGGGGGGGCAGGAGCAGTACTTC. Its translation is CASRPAGGQEQYF.

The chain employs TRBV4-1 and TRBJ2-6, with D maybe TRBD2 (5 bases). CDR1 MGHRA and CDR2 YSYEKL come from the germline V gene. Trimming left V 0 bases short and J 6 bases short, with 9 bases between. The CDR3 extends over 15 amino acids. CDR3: CASSQERDLANVLTF. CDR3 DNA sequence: TGCGCCAGCAGCCAAGAACGGGATTTGGCCAACGTCCTGACTTTC.

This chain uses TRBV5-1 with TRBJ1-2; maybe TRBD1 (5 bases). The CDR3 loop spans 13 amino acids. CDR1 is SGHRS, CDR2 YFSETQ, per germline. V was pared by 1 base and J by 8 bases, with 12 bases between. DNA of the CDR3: TGCGCCAGCAGCTTGACGGACATCTCGGGCTACACCTTC. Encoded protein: CASSLTDISGYTF.

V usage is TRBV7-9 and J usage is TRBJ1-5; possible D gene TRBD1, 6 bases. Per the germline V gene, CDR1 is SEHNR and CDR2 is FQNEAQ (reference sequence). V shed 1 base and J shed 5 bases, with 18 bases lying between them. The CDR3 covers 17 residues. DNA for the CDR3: TGTGCCAGCAGCTTAGGCTCCGGGACACCTAGAGATCAGCCCCAGCATTTT. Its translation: CASSLGSGTPRDQPQHF.

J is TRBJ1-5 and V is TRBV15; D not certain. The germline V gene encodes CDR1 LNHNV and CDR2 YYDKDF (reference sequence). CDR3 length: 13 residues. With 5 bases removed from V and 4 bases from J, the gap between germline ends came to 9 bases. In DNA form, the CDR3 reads TGTGCCACCAGCCCACAGAGAAATCAGCCCCAGCATTTT. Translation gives CATSPQRNQPQHF.

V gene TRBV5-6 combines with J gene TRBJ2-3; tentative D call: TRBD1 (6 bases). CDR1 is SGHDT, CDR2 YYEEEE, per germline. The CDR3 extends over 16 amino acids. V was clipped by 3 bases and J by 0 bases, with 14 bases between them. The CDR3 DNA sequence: TGTGCCAGCAGCTCGGCAGGGGCCCGTAGCACAGATACGCAGTATTTT. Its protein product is CASSSAGARSTDTQYF. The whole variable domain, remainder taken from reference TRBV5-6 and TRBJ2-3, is DAGVTQSPTHLIKTRGQQVTLRCSPKSGHDTVSWYQQALGQGPQFIFQYYEEEERQRGNFPDRFSGHQFPNYSSELNVNALLLGDSALYLCASSSAGARSTDTQYFGPGTRLTVL.

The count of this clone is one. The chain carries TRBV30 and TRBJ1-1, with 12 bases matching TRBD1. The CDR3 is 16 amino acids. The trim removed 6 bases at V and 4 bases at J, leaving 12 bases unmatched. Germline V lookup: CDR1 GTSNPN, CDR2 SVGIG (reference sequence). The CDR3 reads CACRRGQGARSTEAFF. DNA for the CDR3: TGTGCCTGCCGTAGGGGACAGGGGGCGCGGAGCACTGAAGCTTTCTTT.

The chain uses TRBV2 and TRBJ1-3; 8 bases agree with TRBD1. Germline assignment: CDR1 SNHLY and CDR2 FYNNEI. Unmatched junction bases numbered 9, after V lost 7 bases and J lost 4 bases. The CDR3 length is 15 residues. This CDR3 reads CASTPRTGRGNTIYF. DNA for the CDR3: TGTGCCAGCACTCCCAGGACAGGGAGGGGAAACACCATATATTTT.

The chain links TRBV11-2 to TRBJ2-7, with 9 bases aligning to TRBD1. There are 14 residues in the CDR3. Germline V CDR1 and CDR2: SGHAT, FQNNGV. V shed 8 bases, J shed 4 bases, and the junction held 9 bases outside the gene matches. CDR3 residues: CASATGTGSYEQYF. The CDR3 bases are TGTGCCAGCGCAACCGGGACAGGGAGTTACGAGCAGTACTTC.

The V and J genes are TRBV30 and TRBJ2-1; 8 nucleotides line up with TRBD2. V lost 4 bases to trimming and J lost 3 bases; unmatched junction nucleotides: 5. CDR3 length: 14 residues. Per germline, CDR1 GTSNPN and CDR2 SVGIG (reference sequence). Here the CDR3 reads CAWNPGLGYNEQFF. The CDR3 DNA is TGTGCCTGGAACCCGGGACTAGGCTACAATGAGCAGTTCTTC.

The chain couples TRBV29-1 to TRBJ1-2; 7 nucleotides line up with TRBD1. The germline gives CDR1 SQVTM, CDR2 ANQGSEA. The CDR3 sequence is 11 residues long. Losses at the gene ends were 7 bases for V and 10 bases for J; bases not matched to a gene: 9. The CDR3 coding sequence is TGCAGCGGCCGGGGCCAGGGGGACTACACCTTC. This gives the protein CSGRGQGDYTF.

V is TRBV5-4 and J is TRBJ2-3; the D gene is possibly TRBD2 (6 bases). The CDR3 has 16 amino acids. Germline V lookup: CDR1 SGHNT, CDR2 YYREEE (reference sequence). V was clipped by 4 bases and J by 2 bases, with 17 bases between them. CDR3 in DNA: TGTGCCAGCAGCCAACCTCGTGGCGGGGCCACAGATACGCAGTATTTT. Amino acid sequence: CASSQPRGGATDTQYF. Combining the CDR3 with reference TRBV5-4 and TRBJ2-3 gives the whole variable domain ETGVTQSPTHLIKTRGQQVTLRCSSQSGHNTVSWYQQALGQGPQFIFQYYREEENGRGNFPPRFSGLQFPNYSSELNVNALELDDSALYLCASSQPRGGATDTQYFGPGTRLTVL.

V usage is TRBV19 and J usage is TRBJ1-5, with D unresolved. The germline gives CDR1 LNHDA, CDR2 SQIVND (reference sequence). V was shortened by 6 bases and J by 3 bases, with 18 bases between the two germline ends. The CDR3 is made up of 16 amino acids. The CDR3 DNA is TGTGCCAGTAGGGTTGGTGGGAGAGGGAACAATCAGCCCCAGCATTTT. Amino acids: CASRVGGRGNNQPQHF.

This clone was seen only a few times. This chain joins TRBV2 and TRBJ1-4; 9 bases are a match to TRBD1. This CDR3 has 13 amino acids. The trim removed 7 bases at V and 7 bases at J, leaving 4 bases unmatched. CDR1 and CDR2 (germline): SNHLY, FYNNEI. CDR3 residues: CASKGQGVEKLFF. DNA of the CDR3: TGTGCCAGCAAGGGACAGGGTGTTGAAAAACTGTTTTTT.

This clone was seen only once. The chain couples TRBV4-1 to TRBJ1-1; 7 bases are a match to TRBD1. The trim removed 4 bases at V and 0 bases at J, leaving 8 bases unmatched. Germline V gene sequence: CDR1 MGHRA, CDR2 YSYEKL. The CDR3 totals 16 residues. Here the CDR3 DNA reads TGCGCCAGCAGCCTACGACAGGGAGACATGAACACTGAAGCTTTCTTT. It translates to CASSLRQGDMNTEAFF.

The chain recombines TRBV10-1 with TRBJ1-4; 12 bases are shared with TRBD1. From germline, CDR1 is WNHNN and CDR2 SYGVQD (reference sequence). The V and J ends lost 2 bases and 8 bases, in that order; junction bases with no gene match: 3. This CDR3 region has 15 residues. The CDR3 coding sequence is TGCGCCAGCAGTGAGGGGACAGGGGGCGAGGAAAAACTGTTTTTT. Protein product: CASSEGTGGEEKLFF.